The next 12 T cell receptor beta chains were all read from a single sample in a study of OX40 agonist ivuxolimab in advanced cancers. Measured with immunoSEQ multiplex PCR; TCRdb has only the in-frame clones, and not every one. The table lists tens of thousands of clones, approximately 84% of them singletons. The material was CD4+ or CD8+ T cells sorted from blood, obtained in a trial of the OX40 agonist ivuxolimab. All receptors come from an adult with an advanced solid tumor such as melanoma, head and neck, liver or kidney cancer.

This clone was found once. The chain carries TRBV7-2 and TRBJ2-5; TRBD1 agrees at 9 bases. Germline CDR1 reads SGHTA; CDR2 reads FQGNSA. The V gene end was trimmed by 5 bases and the J gene end by 5 bases; junction bases not matched to a gene: 6. This CDR3 region has 14 residues. DNA for the CDR3: TGTGCCAGCAGCCAGGGGACAGGGAGGGAGACCCAGTACTTC. Its protein product is CASSQGTGRETQYF.

The chain links TRBV5-1 to TRBJ2-3; D gene ambiguous. Per germline, CDR1 SGHRS and CDR2 YFSETQ. The CDR3 loop spans 14 amino acids. Trimming took 2 bases from V and 0 from J, leaving 7 bases between them. CDR3 amino acids: CASSFLQSTDTQYF. The CDR3 region has the DNA TGCGCCAGCAGCTTCCTACAGAGCACAGATACGCAGTATTTT.

The chain links TRBV7-9 to TRBJ2-7; D tentatively reads TRBD1 or TRBD2 (5 bases each). Looked up from germline, CDR1 is SEHNR and CDR2 is FQNEAQ (reference sequence). The CDR3 is 17 residues long. Trimming pared 0 bases from V and 6 bases from J, leaving 21 bases between. As DNA, the CDR3 is TGTGCCAGCAGCTTAGCATCCCTGGGGGTGACGCGGGCCGAGCAGTACTTC. It specifies CASSLASLGVTRAEQYF.

The chain links TRBV19 to TRBJ1-5, with 8 bases identical to TRBD1. Trimming at V came to 4 bases and at J to 1 base, leaving 6 bases not matched to a gene. Germline V lookup: CDR1 LNHDA, CDR2 SQIVND (reference sequence). The CDR3 is made up of 16 amino acids. This chain's CDR3 is CASSTTGGFSNQPQHF. CDR3 bases: TGTGCCAGTAGTACCACAGGGGGTTTCAGCAATCAGCCCCAGCATTTT. The full variable domain, rest sourced from reference TRBV19 and TRBJ1-5, is DGGITQSPKYLFRKEGQNVTLSCEQNLNHDAMYWYRQDPGQGLRLIYYSQIVNDFQKGDIAEGYSVSREKKESFPLTVTSAQKNPTAFYLCASSTTGGFSNQPQHFGDGTRLSIL.

The genes are TRBV14 and TRBJ2-5; D remains unclear. Per the germline V gene, CDR1 is SGHDN and CDR2 is FVKESK. Deletions cut 0 bases from V and 4 bases from J, with 6 bases between. The CDR3 runs to 13 residues. CDR3 DNA sequence: TGTGCCAGCAGCCAAGATTTGGGAGAGACCCAGTACTTC. As protein: CASSQDLGETQYF.

V is TRBV5-4 and J is TRBJ2-1, with 7 bases identical to TRBD2. The V segment lost 4 bases and the J segment 9 bases; nucleotides outside the gene matches: 10. CDR1 is SGHNT, CDR2 YYREEE, per germline (reference sequence). The length of the CDR3 is 14 residues. Written as DNA, the CDR3 is TGTGCCAGCAGCCAACGCCGGGACTACGGTGAGCAGTTCTTC. This codes for CASSQRRDYGEQFF. The full variable domain, its missing parts supplied by reference TRBV5-4 and TRBJ2-1, is ETGVTQSPTHLIKTRGQQVTLRCSSQSGHNTVSWYQQALGQGPQFIFQYYREEENGRGNFPPRFSGLQFPNYSSELNVNALELDDSALYLCASSQRRDYGEQFFGPGTRLTVL.

This rearrangement joins TRBV4-1 to TRBJ2-7; no clear D. V was pared by 1 base and J by 1 base, with 11 bases between. Germline V gene sequence: CDR1 MGHRA, CDR2 YSYEKL. The CDR3 consists of 15 residues. The CDR3 bases are TGCGCCAGCAGCCAAGTTATTGGGAATTCCTACGAGCAGTACTTC. Translating gives CASSQVIGNSYEQYF.

The sample holds one count of this clone. This rearrangement joins TRBV28 to TRBJ1-1, with D maybe TRBD1 (6 bases). The CDR3 spans 13 residues. V was shortened by 4 bases and J by 0 bases, with 6 bases between the two germline ends. CDR1 and CDR2 (germline): MDHEN, SYDVKM. CDR3 in amino acids: CASSYRVNTEAFF. The DNA of the CDR3 is TGTGCCAGCAGTTACAGGGTGAACACTGAAGCTTTCTTT.

V usage is TRBV7-6 and J usage is TRBJ1-5; D ambiguous. V lost 2 bases and J lost 1, with 12 bases in between. CDR3 length: 16 residues. Germline V CDR1 and CDR2: SGHVS, FNYEAQ. This CDR3 reads CASSLMAMRSNQPQHF. Here the CDR3 DNA reads TGTGCCAGCAGCTTAATGGCAATGAGGAGCAATCAGCCCCAGCATTTT.

The V call is TRBV7-3, the J call TRBJ2-7; 14 nucleotides agree with TRBD2. The CDR3 sequence is 15 residues long. J gave up 2 bases and V 4 bases, and 1 base lay outside the gene matches. CDR1 is SGHTA and CDR2 is FQGTGA in the germline V gene. CDR3 sequence reads: CASSSGLAGAYEQYF. CDR3 sequence (DNA): TGTGCCAGCAGCTCGGGACTAGCGGGGGCCTACGAGCAGTACTTC.

The chain has TRBV28 and TRBJ1-4; D is uncertain. The CDR3 runs to 10 residues. Trimming took off 8 bases at V and 6 bases at J, with 4 bases between the two ends. The germline V gene encodes CDR1 MDHEN and CDR2 SYDVKM. This CDR3 reads CASRDEKLFF. In DNA, the CDR3 is TGTGCCAGCCGGGATGAAAAACTGTTTTTT. The variable domain in full, with the rest retrieved from reference TRBV28 and TRBJ1-4, is DVKVTQSSRYLVKRTGEKVFLECVQDMDHENMFWYRQDPGLGLRLIYFSYDVKMKEKGDIPEGYSVSREKKERFSLILESASTNQTSMYLCASRDEKLFFGSGTQLSVL.

This chain connects TRBV5-5 to TRBJ1-4; D is unclear. The CDR3 totals 16 residues. The germline V gene encodes CDR1 SGHKS and CDR2 YYEKEE (reference sequence). Trimming left V 0 bases short and J 0 bases short, with 9 bases between. CDR3 region: CASSLVHTPTNEKLFF. CDR3 DNA sequence: TGTGCCAGCAGCTTGGTACACACACCAACTAATGAAAAACTGTTTTTT.